This TCR beta chain comes out of a study of a mutant IDH1 vaccine in newly diagnosed glioma. Study-level background: In some groups vaccination began 4-6 weeks post-radiotherapy; others received it with temozolomide. Patients had received radiotherapy, temozolomide, or both previously, most receiving both.

To note about this clone: Its antigen is still unknown.

Time point indicated: week 5, during vaccination. Doses comprised 300 ug of mutant IDH1 20-mer peptide each, plus topical imiquimod. In every donor, the tumor was a new WHO grade 3 or 4 IDH1-mutant, ATRX-lost astrocytoma. Repertoires were generated with immunoSEQ multiplex PCR, while TCRdb's copy carries only in-frame clones and drops some. The repertoire has approximately 26,000 clones, around 80% of them found once; the top ten carry 7.2%. Looked up from germline, CDR1 is SGHRS and CDR2 is YFSETQ. This CDR3 comprises 14 residues. V was pared by 5 bases and J by 6 bases, with 6 bases of the junction left unmatched. General study findings and limits: Seemingly, pseudoprogression had no relation to changes in the top peripheral T cell clonotypes.

The chain recombines TRBV5-1 with TRBJ1-4; TRBD1 matches at 8 bases. This TCR derives from a man aged 40-49 years with glioma. Some clones in this sample may be carry-over from other donors' samples. Sequenced material: PBMCs, taken from a glioma patient whose treatment included an IDH1 peptide vaccine. CDR3 nucleotide sequence: TGCGCCAGCAGTCCGGGACAGGAAGATGAAAAACTGTTTTTT. This gives the protein CASSPGQEDEKLFF.